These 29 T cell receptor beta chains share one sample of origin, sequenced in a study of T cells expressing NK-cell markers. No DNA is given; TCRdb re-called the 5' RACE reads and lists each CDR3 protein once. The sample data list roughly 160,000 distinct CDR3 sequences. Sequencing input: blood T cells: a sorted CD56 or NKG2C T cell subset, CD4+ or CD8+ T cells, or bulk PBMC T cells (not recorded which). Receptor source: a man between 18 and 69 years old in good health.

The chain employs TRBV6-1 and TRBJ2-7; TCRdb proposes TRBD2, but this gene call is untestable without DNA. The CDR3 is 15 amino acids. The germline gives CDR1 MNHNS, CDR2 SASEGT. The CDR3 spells CASSDHAGGTYEQYF.

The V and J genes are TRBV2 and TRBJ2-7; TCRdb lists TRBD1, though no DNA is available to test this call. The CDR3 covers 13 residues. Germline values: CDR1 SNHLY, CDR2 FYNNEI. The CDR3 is CASNRQPSYEQYF.

Here the CDR3 reads CASSYGSSEQYF. The rearrangement joins TRBV7-8 to TRBJ2-7; TCRdb reports TRBD2, a call that lacks DNA to check it against. Germline V gene data show CDR1 as SGHVS and CDR2 as FQNEAQ. CDR3 length: 12 amino acids.

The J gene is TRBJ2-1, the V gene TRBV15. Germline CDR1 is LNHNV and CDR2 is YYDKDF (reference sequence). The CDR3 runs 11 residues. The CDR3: CATSSSGEQFF.

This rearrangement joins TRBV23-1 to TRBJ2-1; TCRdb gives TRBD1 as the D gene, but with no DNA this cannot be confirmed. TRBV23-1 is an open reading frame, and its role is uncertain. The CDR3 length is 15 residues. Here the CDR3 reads CASTRQGAVGNEQFF.

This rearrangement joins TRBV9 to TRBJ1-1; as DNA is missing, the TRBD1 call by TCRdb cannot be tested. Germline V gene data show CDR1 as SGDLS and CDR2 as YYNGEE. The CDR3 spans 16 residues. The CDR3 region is CASSVVGTGLNTEAFF.

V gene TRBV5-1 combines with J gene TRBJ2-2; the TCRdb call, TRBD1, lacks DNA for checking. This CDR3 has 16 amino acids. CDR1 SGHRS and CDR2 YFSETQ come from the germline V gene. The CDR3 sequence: CASSFYRGRALSGLFF. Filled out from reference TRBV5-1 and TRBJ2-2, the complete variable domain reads KAGVTQTPRYLIKTRGQQVTLSCSPISGHRSVSWYQQTPGQGLQFLFEYFSETQRNKGNFPGRFSGRQFSNSRSEMNVSTLELGDSALYLCASSFYRGRALSGLFFGEGSRLTVL.

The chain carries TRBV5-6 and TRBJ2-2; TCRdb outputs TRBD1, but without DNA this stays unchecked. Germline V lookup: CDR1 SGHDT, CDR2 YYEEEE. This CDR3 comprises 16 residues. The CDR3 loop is CASSPPDRAPTGELFF.

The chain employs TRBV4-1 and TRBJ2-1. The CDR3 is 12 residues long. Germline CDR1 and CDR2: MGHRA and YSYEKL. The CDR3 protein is CASSQDEDEQFF.

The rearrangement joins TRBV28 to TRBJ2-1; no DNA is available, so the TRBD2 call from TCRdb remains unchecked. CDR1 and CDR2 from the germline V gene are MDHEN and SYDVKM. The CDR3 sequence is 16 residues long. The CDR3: CASSLMGLSPNNEQFF. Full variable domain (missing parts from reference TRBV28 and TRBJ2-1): DVKVTQSSRYLVKRTGEKVFLECVQDMDHENMFWYRQDPGLGLRLIYFSYDVKMKEKGDIPEGYSVSREKKERFSLILESASTNQTSMYLCASSLMGLSPNNEQFFGPGTRLTVL.

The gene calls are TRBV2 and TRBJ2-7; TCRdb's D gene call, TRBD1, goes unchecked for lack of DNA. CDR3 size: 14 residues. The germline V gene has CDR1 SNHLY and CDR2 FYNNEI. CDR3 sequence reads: CASRASGVIYEQYF.

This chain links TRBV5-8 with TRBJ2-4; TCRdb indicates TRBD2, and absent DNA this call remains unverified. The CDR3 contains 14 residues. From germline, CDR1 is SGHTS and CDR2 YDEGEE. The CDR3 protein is CASSLAYWENIQYF.

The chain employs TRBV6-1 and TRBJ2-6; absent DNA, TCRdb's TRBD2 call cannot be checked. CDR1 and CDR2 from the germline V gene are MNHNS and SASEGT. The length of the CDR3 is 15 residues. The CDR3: CAYRTLFSGANVLTF.

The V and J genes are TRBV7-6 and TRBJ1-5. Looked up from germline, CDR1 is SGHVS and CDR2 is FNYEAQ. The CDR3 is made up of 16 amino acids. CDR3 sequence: CASSLGPPDSNQPQHF.

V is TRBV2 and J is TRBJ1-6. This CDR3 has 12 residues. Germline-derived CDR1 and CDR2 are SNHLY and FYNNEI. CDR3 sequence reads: CASSERQLGYHF.

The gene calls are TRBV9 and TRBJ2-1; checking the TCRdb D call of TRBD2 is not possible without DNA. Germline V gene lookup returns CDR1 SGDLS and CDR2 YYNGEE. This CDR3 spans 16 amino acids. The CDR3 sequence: CASSLTGTSRHNEQFF.

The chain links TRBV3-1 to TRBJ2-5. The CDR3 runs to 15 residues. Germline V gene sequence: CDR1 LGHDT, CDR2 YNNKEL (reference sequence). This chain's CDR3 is CASSHNTQEQETQYF.

CDR3 in amino acids: CASSLAGSGLPALFF. The V call is TRBV7-2, the J call TRBJ2-1; checking the TCRdb D call of TRBD2 is not possible without DNA. The CDR3 runs to 15 residues. Germline CDR1 reads SGHTA; CDR2 reads FQGNSA.

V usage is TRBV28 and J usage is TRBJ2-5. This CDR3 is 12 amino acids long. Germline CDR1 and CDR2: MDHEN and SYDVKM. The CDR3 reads CASSSEQETQYF. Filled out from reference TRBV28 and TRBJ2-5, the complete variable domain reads DVKVTQSSRYLVKRTGEKVFLECVQDMDHENMFWYRQDPGLGLRLIYFSYDVKMKEKGDIPEGYSVSREKKERFSLILESASTNQTSMYLCASSSEQETQYFGPGTRLLVL.

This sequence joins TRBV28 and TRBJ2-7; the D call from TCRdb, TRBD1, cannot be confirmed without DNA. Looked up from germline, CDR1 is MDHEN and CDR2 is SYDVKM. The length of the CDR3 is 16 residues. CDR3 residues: CASSSGQGEGTYEQYF.

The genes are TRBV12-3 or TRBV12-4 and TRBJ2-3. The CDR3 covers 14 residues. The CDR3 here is CASSGLDSIDTQYF.

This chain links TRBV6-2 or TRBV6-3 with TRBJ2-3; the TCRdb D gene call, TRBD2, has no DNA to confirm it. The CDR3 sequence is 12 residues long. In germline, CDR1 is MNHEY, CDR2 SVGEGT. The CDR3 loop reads CASWGLTDTQYF.

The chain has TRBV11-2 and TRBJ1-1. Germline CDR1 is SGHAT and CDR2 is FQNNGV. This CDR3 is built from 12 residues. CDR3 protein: CASSFGSAEAFF.

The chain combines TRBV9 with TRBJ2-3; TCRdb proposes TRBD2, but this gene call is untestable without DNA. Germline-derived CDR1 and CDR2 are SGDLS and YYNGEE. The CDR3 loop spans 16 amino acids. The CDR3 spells CASTDFWRGGPDTQYF.

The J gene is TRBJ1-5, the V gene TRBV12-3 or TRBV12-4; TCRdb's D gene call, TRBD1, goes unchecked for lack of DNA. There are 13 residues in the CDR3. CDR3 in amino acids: CASSLEGAGPQHF.

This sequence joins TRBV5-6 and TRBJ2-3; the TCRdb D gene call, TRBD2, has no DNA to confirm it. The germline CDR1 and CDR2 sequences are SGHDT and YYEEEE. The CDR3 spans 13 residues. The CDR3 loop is CASSLGDLGTQYF. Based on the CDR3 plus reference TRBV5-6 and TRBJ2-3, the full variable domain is DAGVTQSPTHLIKTRGQQVTLRCSPKSGHDTVSWYQQALGQGPQFIFQYYEEEERQRGNFPDRFSGHQFPNYSSELNVNALLLGDSALYLCASSLGDLGTQYFGPGTRLTVL.

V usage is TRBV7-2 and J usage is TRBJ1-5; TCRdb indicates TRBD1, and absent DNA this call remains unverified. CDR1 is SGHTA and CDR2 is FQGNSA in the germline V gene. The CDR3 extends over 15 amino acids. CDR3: CASSTGHLDRQPQHF.

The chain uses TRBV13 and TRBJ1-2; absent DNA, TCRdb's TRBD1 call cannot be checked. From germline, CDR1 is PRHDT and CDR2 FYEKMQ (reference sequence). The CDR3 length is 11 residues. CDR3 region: CASSLAHGYTF. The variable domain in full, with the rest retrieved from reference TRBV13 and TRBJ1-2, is AAGVIQSPRHLIKEKRETATLKCYPIPRHDTVYWYQQGPGQDPQFLISFYEKMQSDKGSIPDRFSAQQFSDYHSELNMSSLELGDSALYFCASSLAHGYTFGSGTRLTVV.

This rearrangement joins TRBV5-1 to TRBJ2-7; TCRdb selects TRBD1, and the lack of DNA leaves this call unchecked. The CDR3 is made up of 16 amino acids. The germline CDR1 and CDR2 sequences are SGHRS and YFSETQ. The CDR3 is CASSDPVEEVFGEQYF.